The 5 T cell receptor beta chains in this list originate from one sample, sequenced in a study of cytomegalovirus exposure and HLA in healthy donors. PCR involved 60 Vbeta and 13 Jbeta primers. TCRdb's table, derived via immunoSEQ multiplex PCR, lists solely in-frame clones and lacks some. Among about 110,000 clones listed, more than 60% were seen once. The specimen sequenced was PBMCs. The source is a female donor in good health and CMV-seropositive.

The rearrangement uses TRBV2 and TRBJ1-1; 7 positions match TRBD1. V shed 6 bases, J shed 4 bases, and the junction held 8 bases outside the gene matches. Germline V lookup: CDR1 SNHLY, CDR2 FYNNEI. The CDR3 totals 14 residues. The CDR3 sequence: CASSGEGQPTEAFF. The CDR3 DNA reads TGTGCCAGCAGCGGTGAGGGACAGCCCACTGAAGCTTTCTTT.

The chain joins TRBV5-6 to TRBJ2-5; D not resolved. This CDR3 contains 15 residues. With 4 bases removed from V and 4 bases from J, the gap between germline ends came to 17 bases. In germline, CDR1 is SGHDT, CDR2 YYEEEE. CDR3 sequence: CASSRPEARVETQYF. CDR3 nucleotide sequence: TGTGCCAGCAGCAGACCCGAGGCCCGGGTAGAGACCCAGTACTTC.

J is TRBJ1-3 and V is TRBV5-6; TRBD1 aligns across 7 bases. Germline V lookup: CDR1 SGHDT, CDR2 YYEEEE. The CDR3 totals 14 residues. Trimming took 6 bases from V and 4 from J; bases not matched to a gene: 7. This chain's CDR3 is CASTPTTGGNTIYF. The CDR3 DNA sequence: TGTGCCAGCACCCCAACGACAGGGGGAAACACCATATATTTT.

This clone was seen only once. The rearrangement uses TRBV15 and TRBJ2-7; 10 nucleotides match TRBD2. The J call is in doubt because the DNA end fits TRBJ2-5 better. This CDR3 is 18 amino acids long. Germline CDR1 reads LNHNV; CDR2 reads YYDKDF (reference sequence). The CDR3 region is CATSRGQTSGAFQETQYF. The CDR3 nucleotides read TGTGCCACCAGCAGAGGTCAAACTAGCGGGGCCTTCCAAGAGACCCAGTACTTC.

CDR3 coding DNA: TGTGCCTCAGGGGGGGACAGGGAGAACACTGAAGCTTTCTTT. Protein product: CASGGDRENTEAFF. V gene TRBV21-1 combines with J gene TRBJ1-1; the table gives TRBD1 as D, unverified against the DNA. TRBV21-1 is a listed pseudogene. This CDR3 contains 14 residues.